The entry below gives a single T cell receptor (beta chain) sequence along with its context. Its antigen is as yet unknown. Germline CDR1 SGDLS, CDR2 YYNGEE. Deletions cut 0 bases from V and 0 bases from J, with 16 bases between. There are 17 residues in the CDR3. This sample was taken from a study of cytomegalovirus exposure and HLA in healthy donors. Study overall: Early on, a data release was issued that held roughly 84 million unique TCRs from HLA-typed donors. General study results and limits: Three CMV-associated chains were confirmed in vitro to be specific for CMV antigens. As a later analysis revealed, most CMV-associated TCR beta chains appeared HLA-restricted. Later analysis identified about 15,000 TCR beta sequences associated with HLA alleles, using a false discovery rate threshold of 0.05.

Vbeta (60) and Jbeta (13) primers were used in the PCR. The assay was immunoSEQ multiplex PCR, and TCRdb's table has in-frame clones only and misses some. The sample lists 180,000 or so clones, about 80% occurring once. The source material was PBMCs. The chain employs TRBV9 and TRBJ2-7, with D possibly being TRBD2 (5 bases). This sequence was found in a man aged 40-49 years in good health and CMV-seropositive. The CDR3 DNA reads TGTGCCAGCAGCGTAGACTCGAGGGAAGCTTCCTCCTACGAGCAGTACTTC. Protein sequence: CASSVDSREASSYEQYF.